This T cell receptor (beta chain) was found in a study of OX40 agonist ivuxolimab in advanced cancers. Across the whole study: In this trial design, patients received ivuxolimab intravenously at 0.01 to 10 mg/kg every 2 weeks. Of the participants, more than 35% had some prior anti-PD-1, anti-PD-L1 or anti-CTLA-4 therapy, which was allowed. General study results and limits: The study found among the lowest clonal expansion in partial responders at 0.1-3.0 mg/kg. Part of the nonresponder group also had normalized T-cell clonal expansion that was low.

As for this clone: No antigen is known for it.

The data were produced by immunoSEQ multiplex PCR, yet TCRdb's version contains in-frame clones alone and is incomplete. This table holds 25,000 to 35,000 clones, approximately 81% found once. Germline values: CDR1 SEHNR, CDR2 FQNEAQ (reference sequence). This CDR3 has 12 amino acids. V lost 6 bases and J 2 bases, leaving 8 bases between the germline ends. This chain connects TRBV7-9 to TRBJ2-7; D is undetermined. The sample consisted of CD4+ or CD8+ T cells sorted from blood, taken in a trial of the OX40 agonist ivuxolimab. The TCR was taken from an adult with an advanced solid tumor such as melanoma, head and neck, liver or kidney cancer. This CDR3 reads CASSGQTYEQYF. The CDR3 region has the DNA TGTGCCAGCAGTGGGCAGACCTACGAGCAGTACTTC.